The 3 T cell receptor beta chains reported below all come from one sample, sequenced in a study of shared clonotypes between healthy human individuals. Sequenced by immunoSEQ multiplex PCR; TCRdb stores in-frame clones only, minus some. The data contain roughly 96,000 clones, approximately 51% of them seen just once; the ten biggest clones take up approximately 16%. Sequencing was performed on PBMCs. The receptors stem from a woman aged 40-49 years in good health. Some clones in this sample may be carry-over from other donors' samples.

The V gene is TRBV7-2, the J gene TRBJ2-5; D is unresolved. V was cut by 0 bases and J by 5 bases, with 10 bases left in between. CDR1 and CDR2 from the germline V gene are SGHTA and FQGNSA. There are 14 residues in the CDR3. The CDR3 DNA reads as TGTGCCAGCAGCTTAGCCTCGGTGTGGGAGACCCAGTACTTC. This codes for CASSLASVWETQYF.

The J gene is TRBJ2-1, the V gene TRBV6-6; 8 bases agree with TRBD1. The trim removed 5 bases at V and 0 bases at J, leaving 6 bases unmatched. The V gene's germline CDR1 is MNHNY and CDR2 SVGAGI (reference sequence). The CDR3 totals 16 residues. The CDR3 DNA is TGTGCCAGCAGTGCGGGACAGGAGAGCTCCTACAATGAGCAGTTCTTC. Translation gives CASSAGQESSYNEQFF.

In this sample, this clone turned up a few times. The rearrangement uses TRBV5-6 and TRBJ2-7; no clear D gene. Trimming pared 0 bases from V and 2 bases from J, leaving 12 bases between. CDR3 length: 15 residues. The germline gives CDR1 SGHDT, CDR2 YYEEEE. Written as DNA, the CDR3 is TGTGCCAGCAGCTTGGGACAAGGCTTAACCTACGAGCAGTACTTC. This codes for CASSLGQGLTYEQYF.